The sequence of this T cell receptor beta chain was determined in a study of blood T cell repertoires in COVID-19. Study overall: Both acute and convalescent COVID-19 samples were obtained from the United States, Italy and Spain. Nucleic acid was either cDNA or gDNA, and it came from T cells, B-cell-depleted T cells, or PBMCs.

This CDR3 is built from 12 residues. Per the germline V gene, CDR1 is MNHEY and CDR2 is SVGAGI. Original handling: Amplification with reference gene primers provided the estimates of nucleated cell counts. The method was immunoSEQ multiplex PCR; TCRdb's version includes in-frame clones alone and lacks a portion of them. V, J and clone size derive from that table, while D and trimming were established from the DNA sequence. The sample includes more than 200,000 clones, 82% of them seen just once. The sequencing sample was made of peripheral blood. The rearrangement links TRBV6-5 to TRBJ1-5, with D perhaps TRBD1 (5 bases). The source of this sequence is a woman older than 75 with active or convalescent COVID-19. CDR3 sequence reads: CGGGGSNQPQHF. In DNA form, the CDR3 reads TGTGGAGGCGGGGGTAGCAATCAGCCCCAGCATTTT.